The rows below give T cell receptor beta chains drawn from one sample of a study of Ad26.COV2.S vaccination and SARS-CoV-2 variants. Sequencing was performed with immunoSEQ multiplex PCR; in TCRdb, only in-frame clones are kept and a portion is missing. The sample has a few hundred thousand clones; about 89% are singletons. The starting material was peripheral blood, obtained in a trial of Ad26.COV2.S vaccine versus placebo. The receptor source for this set is a person between 18 and 65 years old who received the Ad26.COV2.S COVID-19 vaccine or a placebo. The CDR3 runs from the conserved cysteine through the conserved F or W. A D gene is named only where the DNA matches it firmly. Clone size, where shown, is once, few, many, or a class for clones that have expanded.

v_gene	abundance	j_gene	d_gene	CDR3nt	CDR3aa
TRBV10-3	NA	TRBJ2-1	NA	TGTGCCATCGCTCCGGCCAACAATGAGCAGTTCTTC	CAIAPANNEQFF
TRBV6-5	NA	TRBJ2-3	TRBD1	TGTGCCAGCAGCCACAGGACAGGGGGCTTAGATACGCAGTATTTT	CASSHRTGGLDTQYF
TRBV10-3	NA	TRBJ2-2	NA	TGTGCCATCAGTGATCGAGGGTTCACCGGGGAGCTGTTTTTT	CAISDRGFTGELFF
TRBV4-1	NA	TRBJ1-2	NA	TGCGCCAGCAGCCAAGTAAGTCCCCATAGCTATGGCTACACCTTC	CASSQVSPHSYGYTF
TRBV12-3/TRBV12-4	NA	TRBJ1-3	NA	TGTGCCAGCAGGTTCCACTCTGGAAACACCATATATTTT	CASRFHSGNTIYF
TRBV19	NA	TRBJ2-1	NA	TGTGCCAGTAGTAGCTTTGGGGATAGCTCCTACAATGAGCAGTTCTTC	CASSSFGDSSYNEQFF
TRBV7-2	NA	TRBJ2-2	TRBD2	TGTGCCAGCAGCTTAGTTCTAGCGGGAGGGGCGGGGACCGGGGAGCTGTTTTTT	CASSLVLAGGAGTGELFF
TRBV27	NA	TRBJ2-2	NA	TGTGCCAGCAGTTTTTCTGGGTCCACCGGGGAGCTGTTTTTT	CASSFSGSTGELFF
TRBV7-2	NA	TRBJ2-2	NA	TGTGCCAGTGGTCCGGCGGGCAGCGGGGAGCTGTTTTTT	CASGPAGSGELFF
TRBV9	NA	TRBJ2-4	TRBD1	TGTGCCAGCAGCGCCAGCTCCGGGACAGGGGGCGATCCCAAAAACATTCAGTACTTC	CASSASSGTGGDPKNIQYF
TRBV9	NA	TRBJ2-1	NA	TGTGCCAGCAGCGTAGACAACAATGAGCAGTTCTTC	CASSVDNNEQFF
TRBV7-3	once	TRBJ1-1	NA	TGTGCCAGCAGCCTCACCATGAACACTGAAGCTTTCTTT	CASSLTMNTEAFF
TRBV5-1	NA	TRBJ1-3	NA	TGCGCCAGCAGCTTGGCAGGCTCTGGAAACACCATATATTTT	CASSLAGSGNTIYF
TRBV2	NA	TRBJ1-3	TRBD1	TGTGCCAGCAGTTCACGACAGGGTCGAAACACCATATATTTT	CASSSRQGRNTIYF
TRBV15	once	TRBJ1-1	NA	TGTGCCACCAGCAGAGATGGACCGCCCGCTGAAGCTTTCTTT	CATSRDGPPAEAFF
TRBV21-1	NA	TRBJ1-5	NA	TGTGCCAGCAGCAAAGTCGCCTCTTATAGCAATCAGCCCCAGCATTTT	CASSKVASYSNQPQHF
TRBV19	many	TRBJ2-1	TRBD2	TGTGCCAGTAGTATTCAGCGGGAGGCCTTTGATGAGCAGTTCTTC	CASSIQREAFDEQFF
TRBV28	NA	TRBJ2-7	TRBD1	TGTGCCAGCAGTCTTCCGGGACAGGGGACCGAGCAGTACTTC	CASSLPGQGTEQYF
TRBV28	NA	TRBJ1-5	NA	TGTGCCAGCAGGGAGGCAGATAGCAATCAGCCCCAGCATTTT	CASREADSNQPQHF
TRBV5-4	NA	TRBJ1-6	NA	TGTGCCAGCAGCTTGCCTCAATTAGGGGGGCGTAATTCACCCCTCCACTTT	CASSLPQLGGRNSPLHF
TRBV5-6	NA	TRBJ2-7	TRBD2	TGTGCCAGCAGCTCGTCTCCGGGACTAGGCTTAAACGAGCAGTACTTC	CASSSSPGLGLNEQYF
TRBV5-6	NA	TRBJ2-1	NA	TGTGCCAGCAGCTTGTCCGGGTACTCCTACAATGAGCAGTTCTTC	CASSLSGYSYNEQFF